This T cell receptor (beta chain) is drawn from a study of cytomegalovirus exposure and HLA in healthy donors. Across the whole study: In a previous analysis, around 110 million unique TCR beta sequences were found from 150 million to 200 million T cells. Broader study findings: The authors assumed roughly uniform sequencing depth across donors for presence/absence analyses.

In the case of this clone: Its antigen is currently unknown.

CDR3 length: 15 amino acids. V trimming: 3 bases; J trimming: 0 bases; junction bases outside the gene matches: 4. Germline CDR1 and CDR2: MGHRA and YSYEKL. With 60 Vbeta and 13 Jbeta primers, the PCR was carried out. Only in-frame clones appear in the TCRdb table, and some are missing; sequencing was by immunoSEQ multiplex PCR. Found here are roughly 120,000 clones, around four fifths of them singletons; the top ten hold 6.2%. The specimen was PBMCs. This receptor was identified in a man in his thirties or forties in good health and CMV-seropositive. The rearrangement joins TRBV4-1 to TRBJ1-1; TRBD1 matches at 7 bases. In DNA form, the CDR3 reads TGCGCCAGCAGCCACCGGGACAGCCTGAACACTGAAGCTTTCTTT. It encodes CASSHRDSLNTEAFF.